This entry is about one TCR beta chain. What it recognizes is unknown. The sample holds other DNA sequences that translate to the same CDR3. Assay execution took place at the deep level. Some 30,000 T cell genomes (approximately 210 ng DNA) went into each sorted-subset replicate. Only in-frame clones appear in the TCRdb table, and some are missing; sequencing was by immunoSEQ multiplex PCR. The repertoire consists of about 680,000 clones, with around 92% occurring once and the leading ten covering approximately 25%. Trimming removed 2 bases from V and 6 bases from J, with 5 bases in between. The CDR3 has 12 residues. CDR1 and CDR2 (germline): MNHEY, SMNVEV (reference sequence). The sample comes from a study of shared clonotypes between healthy human individuals. Study outcomes and limitations: All-four-donor shared clonotypes had higher generation probabilities than non-shared clonotypes did.

Naive CD8 cells lacked CD45RO and underwent positive selection for CCR7, leaving out terminally differentiated effector memory CD45RA+ cells. Source material: naive CD8+ T cells sorted from blood. The chain links TRBV27 to TRBJ2-1; D uncertain. This receptor was taken from a man aged 30 to 39 in good health. CDR3 DNA sequence: TGTGCCAGCAGTTTAGGTGGCAATGAGCAGTTCTTC. It yields the protein CASSLGGNEQFF.